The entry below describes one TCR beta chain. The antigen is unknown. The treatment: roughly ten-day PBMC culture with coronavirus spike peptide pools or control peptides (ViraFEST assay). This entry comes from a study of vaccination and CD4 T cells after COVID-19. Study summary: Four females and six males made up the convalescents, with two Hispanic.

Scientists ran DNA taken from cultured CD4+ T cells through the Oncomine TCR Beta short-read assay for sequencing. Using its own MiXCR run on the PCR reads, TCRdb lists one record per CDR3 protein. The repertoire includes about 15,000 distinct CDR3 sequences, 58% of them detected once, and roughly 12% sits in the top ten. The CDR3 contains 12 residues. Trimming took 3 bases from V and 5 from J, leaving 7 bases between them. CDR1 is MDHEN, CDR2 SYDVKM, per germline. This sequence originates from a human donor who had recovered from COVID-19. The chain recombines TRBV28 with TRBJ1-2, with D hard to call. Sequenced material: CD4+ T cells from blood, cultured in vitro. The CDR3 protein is CASSFGVYGYTF. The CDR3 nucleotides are TGTGCCAGCAGTTTTGGAGTTTATGGCTACACCTTC.